The rows below give T cell receptor beta chains drawn from one sample of a study of regulatory T cells in long-lasting Graves disease. TCRdb redid the calling of the multiplex PCR reads with MiXCR, one entry per CDR3 protein. Of a few hundred thousand distinct CDR3 sequences in the sample, roughly a quarter were seen once. Sequenced material: peripheral blood mononuclear cells (PBMCs), taken when the disease was refractory, from a patient treated with antithyroid drugs. These receptors were taken from a female donor with Graves disease. Both conserved end residues are part of each CDR3. D genes are given only for firm matches. Part of the rows lack a size; the others show once, few, many or a class for expanded clones.

TRBJ1-5 | TRBV19 | TRBD1 | NA | CASTDFPRGRNQPQHF | TGTGCCAGTACCGATTTCCCCAGGGGGCGTAATCAGCCCCAGCATTTT
TRBJ2-7 | TRBV20-1 | TRBD2 | few | CSARGLALTYEQYF | TGCAGTGCTAGAGGACTAGCGTTGACTTACGAGCAGTACTTC
TRBJ2-5 | TRBV2 | NA | NA | CASRSSGTQETQYF | TGTGCCAGCAGATCCTCCGGGACCCAAGAGACCCAGTACTTC
TRBJ1-5 | TRBV12-3/TRBV12-4 | NA | once | CASRHDTVSNQPQHF | TGTGCCAGCAGACACGACACGGTTAGCAATCAGCCCCAGCATTTT
TRBJ1-2 | TRBV29-1 | TRBD1 | NA | CSVEYQGGSYGYTF | TGCAGCGTTGAATATCAGGGGGGCAGCTATGGCTACACCTTC
TRBJ1-5 | TRBV27 | NA | many | CASRDRRHSNQPQHF | TGTGCCAGCAGAGATCGCCGTCATAGCAATCAGCCCCAGCATTTT
TRBJ1-5 | TRBV18 | NA | few | CASSPRAGDNQPQHF | TGTGCCAGCTCACCAAGGGCAGGGGACAATCAGCCCCAGCATTTT
TRBJ1-5 | TRBV19 | NA | few | CASSRQDQPQHF | TGTGCCAGTAGTAGACAGGATCAGCCCCAGCATTTT
TRBJ2-2 | TRBV24-1 | NA | NA | CATSDPSGNTGELFF | TGTGCCACCAGTGATCCGAGCGGAAACACCGGGGAGCTGTTTTTT
TRBJ1-2 | TRBV19 | NA | once | CATKKQQGSGGYTF | TGTGCCACTAAAAAACAACAGGGATCGGGCGGCTACACCTTC
TRBJ2-5 | TRBV6-2/TRBV6-3 | NA | many | CASSVLTGKGWETQYF | TGTGCCAGCAGTGTGTTGACGGGAAAGGGATGGGAGACCCAGTACTTC
TRBJ1-2 | TRBV7-8 | NA | NA | CASSFKPNYGYTF | TGTGCCAGCAGCTTTAAGCCTAACTATGGCTACACCTTC
TRBJ2-2 | TRBV2 | TRBD2 | many | CASSTSGRAFSGELFF | TGTGCCAGCAGCACTAGCGGGAGGGCCTTCAGCGGGGAGCTGTTTTTT
TRBJ2-7 | TRBV6-1 | NA | many | CASSQIFGEQYF | TGTGCCAGCAGCCAAATTTTCGGCGAGCAGTACTTC
TRBJ1-1 | TRBV5-1 | NA | many | CASSFDGMNTEAFF | TGTGCCAGCAGCTTCGATGGGATGAACACTGAAGCTTTCTTT
TRBJ1-2 | TRBV19 | NA | many | CASSGGAGPNYGYTF | TGTGCCAGTAGTGGTGGAGCAGGGCCTAACTATGGCTACACCTTC
TRBJ2-7 | TRBV4-2 | NA | NA | CASSHGSTYEQYF | TGTGCCAGCAGCCACGGCAGCACCTACGAGCAGTACTTC
TRBJ1-1 | TRBV11-3 | NA | few | CASSLDGRENTEAFF | TGTGCCAGCAGCTTAGATGGGAGGGAGAACACTGAAGCTTTCTTT
TRBJ2-7 | TRBV28 | NA | many | CASSFRQGVLYEQYF | TGTGCCAGCAGTTTTCGGCAGGGCGTACTCTACGAGCAGTACTTC
TRBJ2-7 | TRBV7-2 | NA | many | CASSSDPGSFRYEQYF | TGTGCCAGCAGCTCTGACCCCGGTAGTTTTCGGTACGAGCAGTACTTC
TRBJ2-2 | TRBV10-3 | TRBD2 | NA | CAISEAGLAGANTGELFF | TGTGCCATCAGTGAGGCGGGACTAGCGGGTGCGAACACCGGGGAGCTGTTTTTT
TRBJ2-2 | TRBV2 | NA | many | CASSDPDRNTGELFF | TGTGCCAGCAGTGACCCCGACAGGAACACCGGGGAGCTGTTTTTT
TRBJ2-3 | TRBV19 | NA | many | CASSPGKESDTQYF | TGTGCCAGTAGCCCAGGGAAGGAATCAGATACGCAGTATTTT
TRBJ1-3 | TRBV28 | NA | NA | CASTTGGPGNTIYF | TGTGCCAGTACAACGGGGGGGCCTGGAAACACCATATATTTT
TRBJ1-4 | TRBV6-1 | NA | NA | CASSGGGTNEKLFF | TGTGCCAGCAGTGGAGGGGGGACTAATGAAAAACTGTTTTTT
TRBJ1-5 | TRBV7-2 | NA | NA | CASSLGDGRNQPQHF | TGTGCCAGCAGCTTAGGGGACGGTCGTAATCAGCCCCAGCATTTT
TRBJ1-6 | TRBV6-1 | NA | few | CASKGANSPLHF | TGTGCCAGCAAAGGGGCAAATTCACCCCTCCACTTT
TRBJ1-2 | TRBV28 | NA | NA | CASSSRWANYGYTF | TGTGCCAGCAGCTCTCGTTGGGCTAACTATGGCTACACCTTC
TRBJ1-6 | TRBV6-1 | TRBD1 | few | CASTYPGQGNSPLHF | TGTGCCAGCACCTACCCGGGACAGGGGAATTCACCCCTCCACTTT
TRBJ2-5 | TRBV13 | NA | many | CASSLSTPLGTQYF | TGTGCCAGCAGCTTATCGACCCCGCTGGGGACCCAGTACTTC
TRBJ1-6 | TRBV19 | TRBD1 | few | CASSMKGGGFSPLHF | TGTGCCAGTAGTATGAAAGGGGGCGGATTTTCACCCCTCCACTTT
TRBJ1-1 | TRBV19 | TRBD1 | few | CASSTSRGRNTEAFF | TGTGCCAGTAGTACGAGCAGGGGGCGAAACACTGAAGCTTTCTTT
TRBJ2-1 | TRBV20-1 | TRBD1 | many | CSAKKGARDEQFF | TGCAGTGCTAAAAAGGGGGCAAGAGATGAGCAGTTCTTC
TRBJ1-1 | TRBV7-9 | NA | NA | CASSFPGSIAFF | TGTGCCAGCAGCTTCCCGGGTTCGATAGCTTTCTTT
TRBJ2-3 | TRBV7-8 | TRBD2 | few | CASSLGAGGPRTDTQYF | TGTGCCAGCAGCTTAGGTGCGGGAGGGCCGCGCACAGATACGCAGTATTTT
TRBJ2-6 | TRBV12-3/TRBV12-4 | NA | many | CASNKGITGANVLTF | TGTGCCAGCAACAAAGGGATCACTGGGGCCAACGTCCTGACTTTC
TRBJ2-2 | TRBV11-3 | TRBD2 | NA | CASSPGLAGFPGELFF | TGTGCCAGCAGCCCCGGACTAGCGGGATTCCCCGGGGAGCTGTTTTTT
TRBJ1-2 | TRBV15 | TRBD1 | NA | CATSRSQGGQGVAEANYGYTF | TGTGCCACCAGCAGATCGCAAGGGGGACAGGGGGTCGCCGAAGCTAACTATGGCTACACCTTC
TRBJ1-1 | TRBV5-1 | TRBD1 | many | CASSFQGAIGTEAFF | TGCGCCAGCAGCTTTCAGGGGGCCATCGGCACTGAAGCTTTCTTT
TRBJ2-2 | TRBV2 | NA | NA | CASSRDILGELFF | TGTGCCAGCAGTCGGGACATCCTTGGGGAGCTGTTTTTT
TRBJ2-7 | TRBV5-1 | TRBD1 | few | CASSYRGTDIIHEQYF | TGCGCCAGCAGCTACCGAGGGACAGATATAATCCACGAGCAGTACTTC